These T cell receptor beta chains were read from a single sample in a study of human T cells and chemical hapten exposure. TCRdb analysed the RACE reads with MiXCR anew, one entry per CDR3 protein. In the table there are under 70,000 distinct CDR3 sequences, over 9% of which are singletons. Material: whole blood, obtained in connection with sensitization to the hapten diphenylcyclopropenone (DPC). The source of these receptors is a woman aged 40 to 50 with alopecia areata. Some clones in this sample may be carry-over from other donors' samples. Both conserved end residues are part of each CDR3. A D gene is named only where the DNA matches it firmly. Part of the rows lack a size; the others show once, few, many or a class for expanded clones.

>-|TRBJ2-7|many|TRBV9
TGTGCCAGCAGCGAGGGGACGGCCCCCTACGAGCAGTACTTC
CASSEGTAPYEQYF
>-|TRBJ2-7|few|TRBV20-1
TGCAGTGCCAGGGCTGGCAGCCCCTACGAGCAGTACTTC
CSARAGSPYEQYF
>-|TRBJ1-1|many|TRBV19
TGTGCCAGTTTCGGGGCGGGCGAGGGCACTGAAGCTTTCTTT
CASFGAGEGTEAFF
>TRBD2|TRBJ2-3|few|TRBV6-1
TGTGCCAGCAGGGGGACTAGCGGGGGTCGCACAGATACGCAGTATTTT
CASRGTSGGRTDTQYF
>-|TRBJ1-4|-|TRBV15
TGTGCCACCAGCGAAGACTCCAATGAAAAACTGTTTTTT
CATSEDSNEKLFF
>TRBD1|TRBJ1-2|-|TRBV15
TGTGCCACCAGCAGAACTGGGACAGGGGGCGGTGAGGGCTACACCTTC
CATSRTGTGGGEGYTF
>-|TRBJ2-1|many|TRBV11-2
TGTGCCAGCAGCTACGAGGGGAGACGGGTCCCTGAGCAGTTCTTC
CASSYEGRRVPEQFF
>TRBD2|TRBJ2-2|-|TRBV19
TGTGCCAGTAGTATGGGGGGACTAGTGGGAGCGAACACCGGGGAGCTGTTTTTT
CASSMGGLVGANTGELFF
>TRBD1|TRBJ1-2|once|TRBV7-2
TGTGCCAGCAGCATACAGGGGAACTATGGCTACACCTTC
CASSIQGNYGYTF
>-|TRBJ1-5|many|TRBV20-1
TGCAGTGCTATTCGTAGGGGGGCTGGCAATCAGCCCCAGCATTTT
CSAIRRGAGNQPQHF
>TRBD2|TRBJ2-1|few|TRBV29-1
TGCAGCGCTGGTATCGCGGGAGGCGGCGATGAGCAGTTCTTC
CSAGIAGGGDEQFF
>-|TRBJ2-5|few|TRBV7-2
TGTGCCAGCAGCTCGGGGACCCACCAAGAGACCCAGTACTTC
CASSSGTHQETQYF
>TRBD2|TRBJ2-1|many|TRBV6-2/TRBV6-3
TGTGCCAGCAGTTCCAGCGGGAGGGCCGGAAATGAGCAGTTCTTC
CASSSSGRAGNEQFF
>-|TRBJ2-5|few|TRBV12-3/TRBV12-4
TGTGCCAGCAGCCTTCTAGCGCGAGAGACCCAGTACTTC
CASSLLARETQYF
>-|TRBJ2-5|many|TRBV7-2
TGTGCCAGCAGCTTAGTGGACCGAGCACAAGAGACCCAGTACTTC
CASSLVDRAQETQYF
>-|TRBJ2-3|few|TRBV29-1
TGCAGCGTTGAAGTCCAGGGTGCCCCCAGGGCTCACACAGATACGCAGTATTTT
CSVEVQGAPRAHTDTQYF
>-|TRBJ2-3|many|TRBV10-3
TGTGCCATCAGTGGCCGAGATACGCAGTATTTT
CAISGRDTQYF
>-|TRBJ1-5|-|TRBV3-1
TGTGCCAGCAGCCAAGATACGAAGGGCAATCAGCCCCAGCATTTT
CASSQDTKGNQPQHF
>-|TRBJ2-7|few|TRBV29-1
TGCAGCGCCCGGACAAGCTCCTACGAGCAGTACTTC
CSARTSSYEQYF
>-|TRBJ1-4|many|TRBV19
TGTGCCAGTAGTATTCGGGAAAAACTGTTTTTT
CASSIREKLFF
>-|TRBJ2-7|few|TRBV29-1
TGCAGCGTTAGGGCTGGAGGAGTTGCCGAGCAGTACTTC
CSVRAGGVAEQYF
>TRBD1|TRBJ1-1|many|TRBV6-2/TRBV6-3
TGTGCCAGCAGTGCAACACGACAGGGCAAAGCTTTCTTT
CASSATRQGKAFF
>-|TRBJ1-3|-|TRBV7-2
TGTGCCAGCAGCTTAGTCCATGGAAACACCATATATTTT
CASSLVHGNTIYF
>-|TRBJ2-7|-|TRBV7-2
TGTGCCAGCAGCCAAACGGAGGGAAAATACGAGCAGTACTTC
CASSQTEGKYEQYF
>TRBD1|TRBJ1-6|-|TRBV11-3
TGTGCCAGCAGCTTTACAGGGGGTTCACCCCTCCACTTT
CASSFTGGSPLHF
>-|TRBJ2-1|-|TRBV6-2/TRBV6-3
TGTGCCAGCAGTTGGTTACGGGGGGCTTACAATGAGCAGTTCTTC
CASSWLRGAYNEQFF
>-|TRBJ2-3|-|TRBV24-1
TGTGCCACCAGTGATTTGGGGGAAGATACGCAGTATTTT
CATSDLGEDTQYF
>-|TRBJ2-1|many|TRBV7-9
TGTGCCAGCAGCTTAGATGGTAGGAGGAATGAGCAGTTCTTC
CASSLDGRRNEQFF
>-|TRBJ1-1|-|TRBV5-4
TGTGCCAGCAGCGGCACTTGGAATACTGAAGCTTTCTTT
CASSGTWNTEAFF
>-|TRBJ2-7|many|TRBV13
TGTGCCAGCAGCCGTACAGGGGGGGACGAGCAGTACTTC
CASSRTGGDEQYF
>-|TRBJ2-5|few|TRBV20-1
TGCAGTGCCAACCCCCCAGAGGGGCCAGGGTCCTACCGAGAGACCCAGTACTTC
CSANPPEGPGSYRETQYF
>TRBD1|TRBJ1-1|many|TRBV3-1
TGTGCCAGCAGCCAAGGCGGGACAGGGAACACTGAAGCTTTCTTT
CASSQGGTGNTEAFF
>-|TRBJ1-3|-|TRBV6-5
TGTGCCAGCAGTCCGTCCTCCACTCTGAGAAACACCATATATTTT
CASSPSSTLRNTIYF
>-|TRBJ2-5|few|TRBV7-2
TGTGCCAGCAGCCAGCCGGGGCCGCAAGAGACCCAGTACTTC
CASSQPGPQETQYF
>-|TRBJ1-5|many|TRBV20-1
TGCAGTGCTAGAGAACCTGTCGAGAATCAGCCCCAGCATTTT
CSAREPVENQPQHF
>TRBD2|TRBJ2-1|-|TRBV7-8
TGTGCCAGCAGCCCCGAAGCGGGACTAGCATCCTACAATGAGCAGTTCTTC
CASSPEAGLASYNEQFF
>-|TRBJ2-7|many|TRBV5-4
TGTGCCAGCAGTCCGCGGGTGGCGGGGGCGTACGAGCAGTACTTC
CASSPRVAGAYEQYF
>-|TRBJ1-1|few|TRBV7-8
TGTGCCAGCAGCCACGACTCAGCTGAAGCTTTCTTT
CASSHDSAEAFF
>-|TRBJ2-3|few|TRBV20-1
TGCAGCGGATACGGACTATTCACAGATACGCAGTATTTT
CSGYGLFTDTQYF
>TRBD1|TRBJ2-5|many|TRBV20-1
TGCAGTGCCACTCATATTCAGGGGGCGGGAGAGACCCAGTACTTC
CSATHIQGAGETQYF
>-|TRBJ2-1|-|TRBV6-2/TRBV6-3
TGTGCCAGCAGTCCTAGTGGATTGAGGCAGTTCTTC
CASSPSGLRQFF
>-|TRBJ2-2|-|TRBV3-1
TGTGCCAGCAGCCAAGATTCAGTCGTGCGGAACACCGGGGAGCTGTTTTTT
CASSQDSVVRNTGELFF